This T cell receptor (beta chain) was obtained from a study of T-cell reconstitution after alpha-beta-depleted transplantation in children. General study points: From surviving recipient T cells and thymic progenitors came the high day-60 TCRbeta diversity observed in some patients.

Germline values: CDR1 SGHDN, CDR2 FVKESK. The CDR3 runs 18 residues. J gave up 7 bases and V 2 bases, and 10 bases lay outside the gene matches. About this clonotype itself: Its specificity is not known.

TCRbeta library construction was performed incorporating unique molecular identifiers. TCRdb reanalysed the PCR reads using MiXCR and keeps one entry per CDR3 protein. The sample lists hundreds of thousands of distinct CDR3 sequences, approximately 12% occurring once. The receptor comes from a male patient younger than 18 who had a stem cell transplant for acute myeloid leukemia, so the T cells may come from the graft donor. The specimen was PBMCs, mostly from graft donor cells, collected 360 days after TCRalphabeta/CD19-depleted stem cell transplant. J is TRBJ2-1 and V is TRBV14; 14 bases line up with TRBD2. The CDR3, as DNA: TGTGCCAGCAGCCAATGGCCGGGACTAGCGGGAGCGGGAAATGAGCAGTTCTTC. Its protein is CASSQWPGLAGAGNEQFF.